The next 10 T cell receptor beta chains were all read from a single sample in a study of shared clonotypes between healthy human individuals. The assay was immunoSEQ multiplex PCR, and TCRdb's table has in-frame clones only and misses some. The sample lists some 2,000,000 clones; less than 95% were seen once. The naive CD8 population came from CD45RO-negative cells selected for CCR7, without terminally differentiated effector memory CD45RA+ cells. Sequences were obtained from naive CD8+ T cells sorted from blood. Receptors were obtained from a man younger than 35 in good health.

The chain links TRBV9 to TRBJ1-6; 7 nucleotides agree with TRBD1. This CDR3 spans 15 amino acids. Trimming removed 3 bases from V and 5 bases from J; junction bases left unmatched: 5. CDR1 and CDR2 (germline): SGDLS, YYNGEE. The CDR3 DNA follows: TGTGCCAGCAGCGGGTTGACAGGGAATAATTCACCCCTCCACTTT. Translation: CASSGLTGNNSPLHF.

This sequence joins TRBV25-1 and TRBJ2-7; D remains unclear. The germline V gene has CDR1 MGHDK and CDR2 SYGVNS. V lost 2 bases and J lost 1, with 15 bases in between. The CDR3 has 16 residues. The CDR3 spells CASSERSGGKSYEQYF. CDR3 nucleotide sequence: TGTGCCAGCAGTGAAAGGTCGGGTGGCAAATCCTACGAGCAGTACTTC.

The chain has TRBV27 and TRBJ2-3, with D unresolved. The CDR3 runs 15 residues. V lost 6 bases, J lost 2 bases, and 15 bases lay in between. CDR1 and CDR2 from the germline V gene are MNHEY and SMNVEV (reference sequence). CDR3 sequence (DNA): TGTGCCAGCAGCCGTTGGCCCGAGTACACAGATACGCAGTATTTT. It yields the protein CASSRWPEYTDTQYF.

This clone was recorded once. CDR3 nucleotide sequence: TGTGCCAGCAGTTTAGGACTAGCGGGAGGGCCAAGCGCCACCGGGGAGCTGTTTTTT. Protein sequence: CASSLGLAGGPSATGELFF. The chain combines TRBV27 with TRBJ2-2; 15 bases fit TRBD2. Germline V gene data show CDR1 as MNHEY and CDR2 as SMNVEV (reference sequence). Trimming removed 2 bases from V and 4 bases from J; junction bases left unmatched: 8. The CDR3 covers 19 residues.

The J gene is TRBJ1-1, the V gene TRBV11-2; 7 nucleotides line up with TRBD1. V dropped 5 bases and J dropped 4; count of bases not matched to a gene: 10. In germline, CDR1 is SGHAT, CDR2 FQNNGV. This CDR3 is built from 15 residues. The CDR3 loop reads CASSGKTGVGTEAFF. The CDR3 bases are TGTGCCAGCAGCGGTAAAACAGGGGTGGGCACTGAAGCTTTCTTT.

V usage is TRBV19 and J usage is TRBJ2-1; TRBD2 matches 10 bases. V dropped 5 bases and J dropped 5; count of bases not matched to a gene: 6. This CDR3 is 15 amino acids long. CDR1 LNHDA and CDR2 SQIVND come from the germline V gene (reference sequence). The CDR3 loop is CASSASGSWNNEQFF. CDR3 DNA sequence: TGTGCCAGTAGTGCTAGCGGGAGTTGGAACAATGAGCAGTTCTTC.

The chain is built from TRBV25-1 and TRBJ1-1, with a weak D call TRBD1 (5 bases). Looked up from germline, CDR1 is MGHDK and CDR2 is SYGVNS. V shed 0 bases and J shed 4 bases, with 9 bases lying between them. The CDR3 sequence is 14 residues long. CDR3 sequence reads: CASSEYPGTTEAFF. The CDR3 region has the DNA TGTGCCAGCAGTGAATACCCAGGGACCACTGAAGCTTTCTTT.

The chain uses TRBV2 and TRBJ1-2; D is ambiguous. Germline loops: CDR1 SNHLY, CDR2 FYNNEI. The ends were cut back, 3 bases at V and 4 bases at J, with 12 bases in the middle. The CDR3 spans 14 residues. CDR3 DNA sequence: TGTGCCAGCAGTGAGGAGGCCCTCGGCTATGGCTACACCTTC. It yields the protein CASSEEALGYGYTF.

The genes are TRBV4-2 and TRBJ1-6; no reliable D call. V lost 4 bases to trimming and J lost 0 bases, with 13 bases between them. Per germline, CDR1 LGHNA and CDR2 YNFKEQ. The CDR3 runs to 17 residues. The CDR3 DNA is TGTGCCAGCAGCCCCTCAGCAGTGCTCTCCTATAATTCACCCCTCCACTTT. This gives the protein CASSPSAVLSYNSPLHF.

The chain couples TRBV9 to TRBJ1-4; 12 bases map to TRBD1. Trimming removed 7 bases from V and 0 bases from J; junction bases left unmatched: 1. In germline, CDR1 is SGDLS, CDR2 YYNGEE. The CDR3 is made up of 15 amino acids. The CDR3 loop is CASGTGGATNEKLFF. The CDR3 DNA reads as TGTGCCAGCGGGACAGGGGGCGCAACTAATGAAAAACTGTTTTTT.